Below are 23 T cell receptor beta chains sequenced from a single sample in a study of cytotoxic CD8 clonotypes in ibrutinib-treated CLL. Sequencing was performed with immunoSEQ multiplex PCR; in TCRdb, only in-frame clones are kept and a portion is missing. The sample has approximately 340,000 clones, 67% seen once; the top ten hold roughly 6.7%. This specimen consisted of PBMCs, obtained after 36 months of ibrutinib treatment. The source is a human donor with chronic lymphocytic leukemia.

This chain connects TRBV19 to TRBJ2-3; TRBD2 matches at 8 bases. There are 13 residues in the CDR3. Germline CDR1 is LNHDA and CDR2 is SQIVND (reference sequence). V dropped 7 bases and J dropped 4; count of bases not matched to a gene: 4. The CDR3 sequence: CASNAGGSDTQYF. CDR3 DNA: TGTGCCAGTAACGCGGGGGGCTCAGATACGCAGTATTTT. Based on the CDR3 plus reference TRBV19 and TRBJ2-3, the full variable domain is DGGITQSPKYLFRKEGQNVTLSCEQNLNHDAMYWYRQDPGQGLRLIYYSQIVNDFQKGDIAEGYSVSREKKESFPLTVTSAQKNPTAFYLCASNAGGSDTQYFGPGTRLTVL.

This chain connects TRBV18 to TRBJ2-3; D not resolved. Germline CDR1 KGHSH, CDR2 LQKENI. The V end lost 5 bases, the J end lost 2 bases, and 5 bases lay between the germline ends. The CDR3 is 12 residues long. This CDR3 is CASSSYTDTQYF. The CDR3 region has the DNA TGTGCCAGCTCATCCTACACAGATACGCAGTATTTT.

The genes are TRBV5-6 and TRBJ2-5; D not resolved. The germline V gene encodes CDR1 SGHDT and CDR2 YYEEEE. Trimming pared 4 bases from V and 3 bases from J, leaving 13 bases between. This CDR3 spans 14 amino acids. The CDR3 protein is CASSPAAIEETQYF. CDR3 coding DNA: TGTGCCAGCAGCCCGGCGGCCATTGAAGAGACCCAGTACTTC.

V gene TRBV28 combines with J gene TRBJ2-7; tentative D call: TRBD1 (6 bases). V lost 6 bases, J lost 3 bases, and 15 bases lay in between. The CDR3 contains 14 residues. Germline CDR1 MDHEN, CDR2 SYDVKM. CDR3 loop: CASSLFGQHYEQYF. In nucleotides, the CDR3 is TGTGCCAGCAGCCTATTCGGACAGCACTACGAGCAGTACTTC.

This clone has only a few counts. The V and J genes are TRBV4-1 and TRBJ2-7, with D perhaps TRBD1 or TRBD2 (5 bases each). The V end was cut by 4 bases, the J end by 4 bases, with 11 bases between. The CDR3 runs to 13 residues. Per germline, CDR1 MGHRA and CDR2 YSYEKL. The CDR3: CASSRERGYEQYF. The CDR3 nucleotides read TGCGCCAGCAGCCGAGAGAGGGGATACGAGCAGTACTTC.

This clone has only a few counts. This chain links TRBV5-4 with TRBJ2-7; the D gene is possibly TRBD1 (8 bases). Germline V lookup: CDR1 SGHNT, CDR2 YYREEE (reference sequence). CDR3 length equals 15 residues. Deletions cut 0 bases from V and 2 bases from J, with 12 bases between. CDR3 DNA sequence: TGTGCCAGCAGCTTGGGACAGGGGAGGGCCTACGAGCAGTACTTC. Translated: CASSLGQGRAYEQYF.

The chain carries TRBV9 and TRBJ2-1; 11 bases agree with TRBD2. V lost 4 bases to trimming and J lost 6 bases; unmatched junction nucleotides: 6. CDR1 is SGDLS, CDR2 YYNGEE, per germline. This CDR3 has 15 residues. The CDR3 region has the DNA TGTGCCAGCAGCACAACTAGCGGGAGCCCCAATGAGCAGTTCTTC. Its protein product is CASSTTSGSPNEQFF.

V gene TRBV19 combines with J gene TRBJ2-5; D possibly corresponds to TRBD1 (5 bases). The CDR3 loop spans 13 amino acids. The V gene's germline CDR1 is LNHDA and CDR2 SQIVND (reference sequence). Trimming shortened V by 4 bases and J by 4 bases, and 10 bases separated the two germline ends. CDR3 in amino acids: CASSRAQGETQYF. DNA for the CDR3: TGTGCCAGTAGTAGGGCCCAGGGAGAGACCCAGTACTTC.

V gene TRBV6-4 combines with J gene TRBJ1-1; tentative D call: TRBD1 (5 bases). Germline loops: CDR1 MRHNA, CDR2 SNTAGT. This CDR3 contains 13 residues. V was pared by 6 bases and J by 0 bases, with 8 bases between. Here the CDR3 DNA reads TGTGCCAGCAGCCGGGACTTGAACACTGAAGCTTTCTTT. It yields the protein CASSRDLNTEAFF.

This chain connects TRBV9 to TRBJ2-7; 8 bases agree with TRBD2. Germline values: CDR1 SGDLS, CDR2 YYNGEE. V shed 0 bases and J 5 bases; nucleotides not matched to a gene: 7. The CDR3 extends over 15 amino acids. The CDR3 reads CASSVGGGSGNEQYF. The CDR3 DNA sequence: TGTGCCAGCAGCGTAGGAGGGGGTAGCGGGAACGAGCAGTACTTC.

This clone appeared once. V and J are TRBV19 and TRBJ1-5, with a possible D match to TRBD1 (5 bases). Deletions cut 7 bases from V and 3 bases from J, with 13 bases between. The CDR3 length is 14 residues. Germline V gene data show CDR1 as LNHDA and CDR2 as SQIVND (reference sequence). The CDR3 region has the DNA TGTGCCAGTACCCCGGACACCGTCAATCAGCCCCAGCATTTT. This sequence encodes CASTPDTVNQPQHF.

J is TRBJ2-7 and V is TRBV5-1; D is tentatively TRBD1 or TRBD2 (6 bases each). The V end lost 4 bases, the J end lost 5 bases, and 16 bases lay between the germline ends. Germline CDR1 and CDR2: SGHRS and YFSETQ. CDR3 length: 14 amino acids. The CDR3 here is CASSHAGQRDEQYF. CDR3 bases: TGCGCCAGCAGCCACGCAGGACAGCGGGACGAGCAGTACTTC.

The genes are TRBV28 and TRBJ2-7, with D maybe TRBD1 (5 bases). Trimming cost V 5 bases and J 5 bases, with 13 bases left between them. Germline loops: CDR1 MDHEN, CDR2 SYDVKM. This CDR3 contains 13 residues. The CDR3 reads CASSGYRIHEQYF. The CDR3 nucleotides are TGTGCCAGCAGTGGCTACAGGATCCACGAGCAGTACTTC.

The chain employs TRBV9 and TRBJ1-4; TRBD1 might be the D (5 bases). V was pared by 0 bases and J by 10 bases, with 10 bases between. The CDR3 covers 13 residues. Germline CDR1 SGDLS, CDR2 YYNGEE. The CDR3 region is CASSVAGGGKLFF. The CDR3 DNA reads as TGTGCCAGCAGCGTAGCCGGGGGAGGAAAACTGTTTTTT.

The chain employs TRBV13 and TRBJ2-3; 14 bases match TRBD2. This CDR3 region has 17 residues. The germline V gene has CDR1 PRHDT and CDR2 FYEKMQ (reference sequence). Losses at the gene ends were 5 bases for V and 3 bases for J; bases not matched to a gene: 7. CDR3 loop: CASSTTSGGEETDTQYF. The CDR3 DNA sequence: TGTGCCAGCAGCACGACTAGCGGGGGGGAGGAAACAGATACGCAGTATTTT.

V usage is TRBV28 and J usage is TRBJ2-7; D is unclear. Germline V lookup: CDR1 MDHEN, CDR2 SYDVKM. The CDR3 is made up of 12 amino acids. The V end lost 6 bases, the J end lost 5 bases, and 11 bases lay between the germline ends. The DNA of the CDR3 is TGTGCCAGCAGCATACCCGGTGACGAGCAGTACTTC. The encoded protein is CASSIPGDEQYF. Supplemented by reference TRBV28 and TRBJ2-7, the full variable domain reads DVKVTQSSRYLVKRTGEKVFLECVQDMDHENMFWYRQDPGLGLRLIYFSYDVKMKEKGDIPEGYSVSREKKERFSLILESASTNQTSMYLCASSIPGDEQYFGPGTRLTVT.

The chain has TRBV5-6 and TRBJ1-2; D is perhaps TRBD1 (5 bases). With 6 bases removed from V and 12 bases from J, the gap between germline ends came to 21 bases. From germline, CDR1 is SGHDT and CDR2 YYEEEE. The CDR3 is 13 amino acids. This CDR3 reads CASNARQWGLDTF. The CDR3 region has the DNA TGTGCCAGCAACGCAAGACAGTGGGGTCTGGACACCTTC.

The rearrangement links TRBV6-1 to TRBJ1-1; D not certain. With 6 bases removed from V and 5 bases from J, the gap between germline ends came to 16 bases. The CDR3 contains 14 residues. The germline V gene has CDR1 MNHNS and CDR2 SASEGT. CDR3 protein: CASSTWVGYTEAFF. CDR3 nucleotides: TGTGCCAGCAGCACATGGGTAGGGTATACTGAAGCTTTCTTT.

The sample holds a few counts of this clone. The chain carries TRBV19 and TRBJ2-5, with 7 bases aligning to TRBD2. The CDR3 has 15 residues. Germline CDR1 reads LNHDA; CDR2 reads SQIVND (reference sequence). V shed 9 bases and J 5 bases; nucleotides not matched to a gene: 15. CDR3 in DNA: TGTGCCAGCTCAGAACAGGCGGGAGTGGCGGAGACCCAGTACTTC. Its translation is CASSEQAGVAETQYF.

V usage is TRBV28 and J usage is TRBJ2-1, with TRBD2 identical over 9 bases. Germline V CDR1 and CDR2: MDHEN, SYDVKM. The V and J ends lost 3 bases and 10 bases, in that order; junction bases with no gene match: 10. This CDR3 has 15 residues. The CDR3 DNA reads as TGTGCCAGCAGTTTGGTGGCGGGAGGGCCATTCGAGCAGTTCTTC. It yields the protein CASSLVAGGPFEQFF. The full variable domain, with the rest looked up from reference TRBV28 and TRBJ2-1, is DVKVTQSSRYLVKRTGEKVFLECVQDMDHENMFWYRQDPGLGLRLIYFSYDVKMKEKGDIPEGYSVSREKKERFSLILESASTNQTSMYLCASSLVAGGPFEQFFGPGTRLTVL.

The chain uses TRBV4-2 and TRBJ2-2; tentatively, D is TRBD1 (5 bases). The germline CDR1 and CDR2 sequences are LGHNA and YNFKEQ. The V gene lost 2 bases and the J gene lost 5 bases, with 15 bases spanning the gap. This CDR3 is 16 amino acids long. Here the CDR3 DNA reads TGTGCCAGCAGCCAACATACGATAACAGGTACCGGGGAGCTGTTTTTT. As protein: CASSQHTITGTGELFF.

The chain couples TRBV28 to TRBJ2-1; 12 positions agree with TRBD2. CDR1 and CDR2 (germline): MDHEN, SYDVKM. After removal of 9 bases from V and 5 bases from J, the junction contained 5 bases not matched to a gene. The CDR3 is 14 residues long. This CDR3 reads CASALAGGNNEQFF. CDR3 in DNA: TGTGCCAGTGCACTAGCGGGAGGTAACAATGAGCAGTTCTTC.

The gene calls are TRBV4-1 and TRBJ2-7, with TRBD1 matching 7 bases. V was pared by 4 bases and J by 5 bases, with 11 bases of the junction left unmatched. Germline CDR1 and CDR2: MGHRA and YSYEKL. There are 15 residues in the CDR3. As DNA, the CDR3 is TGCGCCAGCAGCCCCCGGGACAGTGGGGCCCACGAGCAGTACTTC. Its protein product is CASSPRDSGAHEQYF.